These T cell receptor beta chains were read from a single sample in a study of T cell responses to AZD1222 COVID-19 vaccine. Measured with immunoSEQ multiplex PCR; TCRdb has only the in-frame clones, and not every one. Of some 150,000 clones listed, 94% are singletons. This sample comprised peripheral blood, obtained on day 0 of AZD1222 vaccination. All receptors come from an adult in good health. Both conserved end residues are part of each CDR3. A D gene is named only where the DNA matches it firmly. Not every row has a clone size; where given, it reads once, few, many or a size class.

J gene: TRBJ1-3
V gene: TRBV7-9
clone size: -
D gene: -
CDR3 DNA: TGTGCCAGCAGCTTAGATATGGGGGCTGGAAACACCATATATTTT
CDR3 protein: CASSLDMGAGNTIYF

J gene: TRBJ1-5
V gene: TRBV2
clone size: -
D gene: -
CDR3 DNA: TGTGCCAGCAGCAAAGAAGGGCCCCCGCAGCCCCAGCATTTT
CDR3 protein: CASSKEGPPQPQHF

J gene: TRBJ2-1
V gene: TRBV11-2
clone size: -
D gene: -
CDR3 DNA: TGTGCCAGCAGCCCATTAAGGGGCGCCTTCTACAATGAGCAGTTCTTC
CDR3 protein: CASSPLRGAFYNEQFF

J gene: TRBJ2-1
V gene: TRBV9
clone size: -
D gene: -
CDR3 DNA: TGTGCCAGCAGCGAGGGTCCGGGGACCTACAATGAGCAGTTCTTC
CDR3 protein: CASSEGPGTYNEQFF

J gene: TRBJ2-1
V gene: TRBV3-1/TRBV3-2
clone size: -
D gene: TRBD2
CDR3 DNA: TGTGCCAGCTCGCGGGAGTACAATGAGCAGTTCTTC
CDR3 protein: CASSREYNEQFF

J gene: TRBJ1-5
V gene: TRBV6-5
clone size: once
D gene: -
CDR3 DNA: TGTGCCAGCAGGGCAGGCAGCAATCAGCCCCAGCATTTT
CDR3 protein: CASRAGSNQPQHF

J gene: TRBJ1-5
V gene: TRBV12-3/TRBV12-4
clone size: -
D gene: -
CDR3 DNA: TGTGCCAGCAGTTTATTGAGCAATCAGCCCCAGCATTTT
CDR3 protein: CASSLLSNQPQHF

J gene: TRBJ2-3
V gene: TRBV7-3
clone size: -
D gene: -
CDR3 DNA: TGTGCCAGCAGCTTACAGGCAGATACGCAGTATTTT
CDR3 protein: CASSLQADTQYF

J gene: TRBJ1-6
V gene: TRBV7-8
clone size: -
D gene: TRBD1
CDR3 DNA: TGTGCCAGCAGCTTAGCGGGACAGGGGACACCCCTCCACTTT
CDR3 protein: CASSLAGQGTPLHF

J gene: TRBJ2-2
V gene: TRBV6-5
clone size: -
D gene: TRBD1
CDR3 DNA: TGTGCCAGCAGGAGACAGGGTAGTAACACCGGGGAGCTGTTTTTT
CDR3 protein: CASRRQGSNTGELFF

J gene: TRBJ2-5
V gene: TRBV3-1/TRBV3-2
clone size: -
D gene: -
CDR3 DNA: TGTGCCAGCAGCCAAAGGCAGGGGGAGACCCAGTACTTC
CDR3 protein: CASSQRQGETQYF

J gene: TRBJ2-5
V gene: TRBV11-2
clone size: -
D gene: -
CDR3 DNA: TGTGCCAGCAGCTTAACAGCGAGACGACAAGAGACCCAGTACTTC
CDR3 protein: CASSLTARRQETQYF

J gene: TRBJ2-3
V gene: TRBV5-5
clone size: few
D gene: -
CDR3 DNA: TGTGCCAGCTCCTTAAGACTCAGCACAGATACGCAGTATTTT
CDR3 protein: CASSLRLSTDTQYF

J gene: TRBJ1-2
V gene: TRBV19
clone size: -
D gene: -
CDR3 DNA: TGTGCCAGTAGGTCGGCCCACTATGGCTACACCTTC
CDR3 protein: CASRSAHYGYTF

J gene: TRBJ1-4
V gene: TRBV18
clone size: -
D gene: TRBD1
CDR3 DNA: TGTGCCAGCTCACGCCGGGACAGGGATGAAAAACTGTTTTTT
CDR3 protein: CASSRRDRDEKLFF